The 4 T cell receptor beta chains below were found in one sample sequenced in a study of CD8+CD57+ T cells in acquired aplastic anemia. TCR beta VDJ and CDR3 profiling used genomic DNA as template. TCRdb reprocessed the reads with MiXCR, giving one entry per CDR3 protein. The table includes 150,000 to 180,000 distinct CDR3 sequences, about 52% detected once. It was patients with CD8+CD57+ cell expansion by flow cytometry who were chosen for sequencing. Sequenced sample: sorted CD4+, CD8+, or CD8+CD57+ T cells (not recorded which) from PBMCs. The receptors were gathered from a human donor with aplastic anemia.

This clonotype was detected only once. The chain combines TRBV20-1 with TRBJ2-7; D not resolved. V was shortened by 6 bases and J by 0 bases, with 18 bases between the two germline ends. There are 15 residues in the CDR3. The germline V gene encodes CDR1 DFQATT and CDR2 SNEGSKA (reference sequence). The DNA of the CDR3 is TGCAGTGCACCCCGCCCCCGACCGAGCTCCTACGAGCAGTACTTC. This sequence encodes CSAPRPRPSSYEQYF.

This clonotype was seen repeatedly, ten times or more. The chain combines TRBV4-2 with TRBJ2-5; D uncertain. The germline V gene has CDR1 LGHNA and CDR2 YNFKEQ. CDR3 length: 11 amino acids. V lost 3 bases and J lost 5, with 4 bases in between. DNA of the CDR3: TGTGCCAGCAGCCAGGAGGAGACCCAGTACTTC. Its protein product is CASSQEETQYF.

The rearrangement uses TRBV4-3 and TRBJ2-6; D unresolved. Germline V lookup: CDR1 LGHNA, CDR2 YSLEER. The V end was cut by 0 bases, the J end by 0 bases, with 3 bases between. CDR3 length equals 15 residues. The CDR3 sequence is CASSQDLSGANVLTF. The CDR3, as DNA: TGCGCCAGCAGCCAAGATCTCTCTGGGGCCAACGTCCTGACTTTC.

This clonotype was counted ten times or more. Sequence at one end of the junction differs from germline and may be a read error. The chain is built from TRBV24-1 and TRBJ2-1, with 8 bases that match TRBD2. The V gene's germline CDR1 is KGHDR and CDR2 SFDVKD. This CDR3 has 16 amino acids. Here the CDR3 reads CATSDRSGASYNEQLF. For the CDR3, the DNA is TGTGCCACCAGTGATCGTAGCGGGGCTTCCTACAATGAGCAGCTCTTC.